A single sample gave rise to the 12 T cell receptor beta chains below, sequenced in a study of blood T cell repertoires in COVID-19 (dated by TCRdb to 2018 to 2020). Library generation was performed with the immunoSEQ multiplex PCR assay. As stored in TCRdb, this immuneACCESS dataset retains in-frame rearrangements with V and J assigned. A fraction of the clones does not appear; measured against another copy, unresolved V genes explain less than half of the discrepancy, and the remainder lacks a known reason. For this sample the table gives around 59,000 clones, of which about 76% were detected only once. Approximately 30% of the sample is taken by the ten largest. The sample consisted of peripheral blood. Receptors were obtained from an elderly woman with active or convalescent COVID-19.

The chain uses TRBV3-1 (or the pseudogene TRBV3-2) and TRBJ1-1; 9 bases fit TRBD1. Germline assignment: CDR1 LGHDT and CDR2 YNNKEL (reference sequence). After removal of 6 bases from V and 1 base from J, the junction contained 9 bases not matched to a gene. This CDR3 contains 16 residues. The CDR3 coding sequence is TGTGCCAGCAGTTATAGAAAGACAGGGGGGAACACTGAAGCTTTCTTT. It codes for CASSYRKTGGNTEAFF.

CDR3 protein: CASSQELLNQPQHF. The CDR3 DNA follows: TGTGCCAGCAGCCAAGAATTATTAAATCAGCCCCAGCATTTT. The V gene is TRBV4-2, the J gene TRBJ1-5; D is uncertain. Trimming cost V 0 bases and J 4 bases, with 7 bases left between them. The germline V gene encodes CDR1 LGHNA and CDR2 YNFKEQ. The CDR3 has 14 amino acids.

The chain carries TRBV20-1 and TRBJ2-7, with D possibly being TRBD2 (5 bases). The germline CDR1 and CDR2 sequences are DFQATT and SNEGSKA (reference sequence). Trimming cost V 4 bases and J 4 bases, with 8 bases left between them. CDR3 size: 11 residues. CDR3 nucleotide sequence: TGCAGTGCTAACGGGGATTACGAGCAGTACTTC. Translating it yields CSANGDYEQYF.

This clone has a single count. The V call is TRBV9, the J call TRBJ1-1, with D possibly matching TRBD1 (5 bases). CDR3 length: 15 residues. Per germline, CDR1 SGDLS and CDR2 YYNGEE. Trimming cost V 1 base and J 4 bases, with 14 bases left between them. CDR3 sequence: CASSVTGRGSTEAFF. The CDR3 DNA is TGTGCCAGCAGCGTAACAGGCCGGGGGAGCACTGAAGCTTTCTTT.

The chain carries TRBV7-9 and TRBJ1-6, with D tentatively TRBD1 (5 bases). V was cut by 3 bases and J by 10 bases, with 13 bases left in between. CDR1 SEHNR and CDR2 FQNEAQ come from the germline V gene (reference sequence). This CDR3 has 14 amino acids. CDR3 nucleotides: TGTGCCAGCAGCTTGGGGCGTGACCTGTCACCCCTCCACTTT. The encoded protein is CASSLGRDLSPLHF.

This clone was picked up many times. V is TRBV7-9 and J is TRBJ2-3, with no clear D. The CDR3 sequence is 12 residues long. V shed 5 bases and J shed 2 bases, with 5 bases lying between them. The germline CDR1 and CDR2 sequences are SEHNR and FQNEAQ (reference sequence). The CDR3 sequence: CASSTYTDTQYF. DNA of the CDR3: TGTGCCAGCAGCACATACACAGATACGCAGTATTTT.

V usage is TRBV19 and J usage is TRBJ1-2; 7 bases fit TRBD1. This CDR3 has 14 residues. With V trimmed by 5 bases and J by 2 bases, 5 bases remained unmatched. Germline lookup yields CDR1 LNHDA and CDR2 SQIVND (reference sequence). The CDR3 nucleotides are TGTGCCAGTAGTCTCCCGACAGGGAACTATGGCTACACCTTC. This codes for CASSLPTGNYGYTF.

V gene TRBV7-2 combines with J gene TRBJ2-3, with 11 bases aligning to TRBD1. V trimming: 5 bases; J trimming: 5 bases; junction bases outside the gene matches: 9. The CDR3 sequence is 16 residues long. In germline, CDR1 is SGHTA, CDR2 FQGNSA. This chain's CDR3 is CASSPFGQGAQDTQYF. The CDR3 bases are TGTGCCAGCAGCCCCTTCGGACAGGGGGCGCAAGATACGCAGTATTTT.

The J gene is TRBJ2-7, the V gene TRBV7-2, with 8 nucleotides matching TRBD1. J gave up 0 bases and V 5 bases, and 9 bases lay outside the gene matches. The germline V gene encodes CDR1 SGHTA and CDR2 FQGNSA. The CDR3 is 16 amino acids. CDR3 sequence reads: CASSVTGGTSSYEQYF. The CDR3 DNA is TGTGCCAGCAGCGTAACAGGGGGAACCAGCTCCTACGAGCAGTACTTC.

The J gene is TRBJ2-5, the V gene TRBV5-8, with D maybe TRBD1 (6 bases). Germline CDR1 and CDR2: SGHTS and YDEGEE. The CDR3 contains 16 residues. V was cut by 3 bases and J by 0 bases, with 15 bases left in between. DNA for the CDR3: TGTGCCAGCAGCTACCCCGGGACATCGTACCAAGAGACCCAGTACTTC. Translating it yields CASSYPGTSYQETQYF.

CDR3 in amino acids: CASSRQYSGNTIYF. As DNA, the CDR3 is TGTGCCAGTAGTAGACAGTACTCTGGAAACACCATATATTTT. V gene TRBV19 combines with J gene TRBJ1-3; possibly TRBD1 for D (5 bases). CDR1 is LNHDA, CDR2 SQIVND, per germline (reference sequence). With 4 bases removed from V and 0 bases from J, the gap between germline ends came to 7 bases. This CDR3 is built from 14 residues.

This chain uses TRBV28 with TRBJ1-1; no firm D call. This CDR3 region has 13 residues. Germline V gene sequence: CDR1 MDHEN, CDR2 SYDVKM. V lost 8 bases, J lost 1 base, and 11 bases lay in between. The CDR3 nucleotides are TGTGCCAGCCGCCCCCCGGGGAACACTGAAGCTTTCTTT. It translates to CASRPPGNTEAFF.